This TCR beta chain was observed in a study of T cell responses to AZD1222 COVID-19 vaccine. CDR1 LNHDA and CDR2 SQIVND come from the germline V gene (reference sequence). The CDR3 extends over 15 amino acids. V was pared by 6 bases and J by 0 bases, with 7 bases of the junction left unmatched. Using immunoSEQ multiplex PCR, the repertoire was profiled, and TCRdb retains in-frame clones only, with some absent. The table includes 130,000 to 150,000 clones, 86% detected once. The sequenced sample was peripheral blood, obtained 28 days after the second AZD1222 dose. The chain employs TRBV19 and TRBJ1-1; 7 positions agree with TRBD1. The sequence derives from an adult who received the AZD1222 COVID-19 vaccine. Here the CDR3 reads CASSLTGALNTEAFF. CDR3 DNA: TGTGCCAGTAGCTTAACAGGGGCCCTGAACACTGAAGCTTTCTTT.